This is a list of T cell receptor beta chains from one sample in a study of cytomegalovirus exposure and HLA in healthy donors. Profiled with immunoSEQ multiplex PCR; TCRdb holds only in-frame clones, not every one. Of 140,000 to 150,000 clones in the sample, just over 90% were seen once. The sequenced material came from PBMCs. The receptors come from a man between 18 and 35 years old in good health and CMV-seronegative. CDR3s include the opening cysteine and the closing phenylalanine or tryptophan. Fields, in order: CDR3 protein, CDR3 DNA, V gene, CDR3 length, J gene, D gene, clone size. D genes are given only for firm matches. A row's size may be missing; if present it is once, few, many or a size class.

CDR3aa: CASSPVQGWNSPLHF
CDR3nt: TGTGCCAGCTCACCGGTCCAGGGGTGGAATTCACCCCTCCACTTT
v_gene: TRBV18
len: 15
j_gene: TRBJ1-6
d_gene: NA
abundance: NA

CDR3aa: CASSIDGGRLTGELFF
CDR3nt: TGTGCCAGTAGTATAGACGGGGGGCGCCTCACCGGGGAGCTGTTTTTT
v_gene: TRBV19
len: 16
j_gene: TRBJ2-2
d_gene: NA
abundance: NA

CDR3aa: CAWSTGEGTEAFF
CDR3nt: TGTGCCTGGTCGACAGGCGAGGGAACTGAAGCTTTCTTT
v_gene: TRBV30
len: 13
j_gene: TRBJ1-1
d_gene: NA
abundance: NA

CDR3aa: CAISSNRDQPQHF
CDR3nt: TGTGCCATCAGCTCTAACAGGGATCAGCCCCAGCATTTT
v_gene: TRBV10-3
len: 13
j_gene: TRBJ1-5
d_gene: NA
abundance: NA

CDR3aa: CASSYPQGADTEAFF
CDR3nt: TGTGCCAGCAGCTACCCCCAGGGGGCGGACACTGAAGCTTTCTTT
v_gene: TRBV7-2
len: 15
j_gene: TRBJ1-1
d_gene: TRBD1
abundance: NA

CDR3aa: CASSSRRMSDQPQHF
CDR3nt: TGTGCCAGCTCATCGCGCAGGATGTCCGATCAGCCCCAGCATTTT
v_gene: TRBV18
len: 15
j_gene: TRBJ1-5
d_gene: NA
abundance: NA

CDR3aa: CASSLGTGNSPLHF
CDR3nt: TGTGCCAGCAGTTTAGGGACAGGGAATTCACCCCTCCACTTT
v_gene: TRBV27
len: 14
j_gene: TRBJ1-6
d_gene: TRBD1
abundance: NA

CDR3aa: CAISGVGTGLRSYNEQFF
CDR3nt: TGTGCCATCAGTGGTGTAGGGACAGGCCTTCGTTCCTACAATGAGCAGTTCTTC
v_gene: TRBV10-3
len: 18
j_gene: TRBJ2-1
d_gene: TRBD1
abundance: once

CDR3aa: CASSNREQFF
CDR3nt: TGTGCCAGCAGTAACAGGGAGCAGTTCTTC
v_gene: TRBV25-1
len: 10
j_gene: TRBJ2-1
d_gene: NA
abundance: NA

CDR3aa: CASSPPGTGSGYGYTF
CDR3nt: TGTGCCAGCTCACCTCCGGGGACAGGGTCGGGCTATGGCTACACCTTC
v_gene: TRBV18
len: 16
j_gene: TRBJ1-2
d_gene: TRBD1
abundance: medium-sized

CDR3aa: CASSAEDFSWRGVSYEQYF
CDR3nt: TGTGCCAGCAGCGCAGAGGACTTTTCGTGGCGGGGGGTTTCCTACGAGCAGTACTTC
v_gene: TRBV11-2
len: 19
j_gene: TRBJ2-7
d_gene: TRBD2
abundance: NA

CDR3aa: CASSETLGDQPQHF
CDR3nt: TGTGCCAGCAGTGAGACCCTAGGGGATCAGCCCCAGCATTTT
v_gene: TRBV2
len: 14
j_gene: TRBJ1-5
d_gene: NA
abundance: few

CDR3aa: CASRSPSSGNTIYF
CDR3nt: TGTGCCAGTCGGTCTCCGAGCTCTGGAAACACCATATATTTT
v_gene: TRBV6-5
len: 14
j_gene: TRBJ1-3
d_gene: NA
abundance: NA

CDR3aa: CASSPLLTSGTDTQYF
CDR3nt: TGTGCCAGCTCACCATTACTGACTAGCGGCACAGATACGCAGTATTTT
v_gene: TRBV18
len: 16
j_gene: TRBJ2-3
d_gene: TRBD2
abundance: NA

CDR3aa: CSVGLAAQFF
CDR3nt: TGCAGCGTGGGACTAGCGGCCCAATTCTTC
v_gene: TRBV29-1
len: 10
j_gene: TRBJ2-1
d_gene: TRBD2
abundance: NA

CDR3aa: CAWSVSGQGIGAFF
CDR3nt: TGTGCCTGGAGTGTAAGCGGACAGGGGATAGGAGCTTTCTTT
v_gene: TRBV30
len: 14
j_gene: TRBJ1-1
d_gene: TRBD1
abundance: NA

CDR3aa: CASRGQGESPLHF
CDR3nt: TGTGCCAGCAGAGGACAGGGAGAATCACCCCTCCACTTT
v_gene: TRBV7-8
len: 13
j_gene: TRBJ1-6
d_gene: TRBD1
abundance: NA

CDR3aa: CASSWEDSYEQYF
CDR3nt: TGTGCCAGCAGTTGGGAGGACTCCTACGAGCAGTACTTC
v_gene: TRBV11-2
len: 13
j_gene: TRBJ2-7
d_gene: NA
abundance: NA

CDR3aa: CAISGQQGVLTDTQYF
CDR3nt: TGTGCCATCAGTGGACAACAGGGAGTTTTAACAGATACGCAGTATTTT
v_gene: TRBV10-3
len: 16
j_gene: TRBJ2-3
d_gene: NA
abundance: NA

CDR3aa: CASSQEGGGGANVLTF
CDR3nt: TGTGCCAGCAGCCAAGAGGGGGGTGGTGGGGCCAACGTCCTGACTTTC
v_gene: TRBV14
len: 16
j_gene: TRBJ2-6
d_gene: NA
abundance: NA

CDR3aa: CSVDLAGGPDKNIQYF
CDR3nt: TGCAGCGTTGACCTAGCGGGAGGGCCGGACAAAAACATTCAGTACTTC
v_gene: TRBV29-1
len: 16
j_gene: TRBJ2-4
d_gene: TRBD2
abundance: NA

CDR3aa: CASSADSWSYDSYNEQFF
CDR3nt: TGTGCCAGTAGCGCGGACTCCTGGAGTTATGACTCCTACAATGAGCAGTTCTTC
v_gene: TRBV19
len: 18
j_gene: TRBJ2-1
d_gene: NA
abundance: NA

CDR3aa: CASSPGQGPDGYTF
CDR3nt: TGTGCCAGCTCACCGGGACAGGGGCCTGATGGCTACACCTTC
v_gene: TRBV18
len: 14
j_gene: TRBJ1-2
d_gene: TRBD1
abundance: NA

CDR3aa: CASSLRQGGYGYTF
CDR3nt: TGTGCCAGCAGTTTAAGACAGGGCGGCTATGGCTACACCTTC
v_gene: TRBV27
len: 14
j_gene: TRBJ1-2
d_gene: TRBD1
abundance: once

CDR3aa: CASSLYDRDNQPQHF
CDR3nt: TGCGCCAGCAGCCTATACGACAGAGACAATCAGCCCCAGCATTTT
v_gene: TRBV4-1
len: 15
j_gene: TRBJ1-5
d_gene: NA
abundance: NA

CDR3aa: CASSSPSQGIGGYTF
CDR3nt: TGTGCCAGCAGCTCGCCTAGCCAGGGGATAGGTGGCTACACCTTC
v_gene: TRBV5-4
len: 15
j_gene: TRBJ1-2
d_gene: NA
abundance: NA

CDR3aa: CAWSMRRQGARVGYTF
CDR3nt: TGTGCCTGGAGTATGCGAAGACAGGGGGCGCGGGTTGGCTACACCTTC
v_gene: TRBV30
len: 16
j_gene: TRBJ1-2
d_gene: TRBD1
abundance: NA

CDR3aa: CASKDRVPYNEQFF
CDR3nt: TGCGCCAGCAAGGACAGGGTGCCCTACAATGAGCAGTTCTTC
v_gene: TRBV10-1
len: 14
j_gene: TRBJ2-1
d_gene: TRBD1
abundance: NA

CDR3aa: CASGGTGRATNEKLFF
CDR3nt: TGTGCCAGCGGGGGGACGGGCCGAGCAACTAATGAAAAACTGTTTTTT
v_gene: TRBV27
len: 16
j_gene: TRBJ1-4
d_gene: NA
abundance: NA

CDR3aa: CASSSTTGMNTEAFF
CDR3nt: TGTGCCAGCAGCTCTACGACAGGTATGAACACTGAAGCTTTCTTT
v_gene: TRBV11-2
len: 15
j_gene: TRBJ1-1
d_gene: NA
abundance: NA

CDR3aa: CAVQVLNTGELFF
CDR3nt: TGCGCCGTACAGGTTCTTAACACCGGGGAGCTGTTTTTT
v_gene: TRBV10-1
len: 13
j_gene: TRBJ2-2
d_gene: NA
abundance: NA

CDR3aa: CATSSQGGDTQYF
CDR3nt: TGTGCCACCAGCAGCCAGGGGGGAGATACGCAGTATTTT
v_gene: TRBV15
len: 13
j_gene: TRBJ2-3
d_gene: NA
abundance: NA

CDR3aa: CASSDLRGANYGYTF
CDR3nt: TGTGCCAGCAGCGACCTCAGAGGAGCTAACTATGGCTACACCTTC
v_gene: TRBV11-3
len: 15
j_gene: TRBJ1-2
d_gene: NA
abundance: NA

CDR3aa: CASSQDYRGVTFF
CDR3nt: TGTGCCAGCAGCCAAGATTACAGGGGTGTGACTTTCTTT
v_gene: TRBV14
len: 13
j_gene: TRBJ1-1
d_gene: TRBD1
abundance: NA

CDR3aa: CASSLDQGGSGRSGEQFF
CDR3nt: TGTGCCAGCAGCTTAGACCAGGGGGGTAGCGGGAGGTCCGGTGAGCAGTTCTTC
v_gene: TRBV11-3
len: 18
j_gene: TRBJ2-1
d_gene: TRBD2
abundance: few

CDR3aa: CASSFGQGSTDTQYF
CDR3nt: TGCGCCAGCAGCTTCGGACAGGGCAGCACAGATACGCAGTATTTT
v_gene: TRBV5-1
len: 15
j_gene: TRBJ2-3
d_gene: TRBD1
abundance: NA

CDR3aa: CAIRDSGTGNTGELFF
CDR3nt: TGTGCCATCAGAGACTCCGGGACAGGGAACACCGGGGAGCTGTTTTTT
v_gene: TRBV10-3
len: 16
j_gene: TRBJ2-2
d_gene: TRBD1
abundance: NA

CDR3aa: CAWRAGLVSEQFF
CDR3nt: TGTGCCTGGAGAGCTGGACTAGTCAGTGAGCAGTTCTTC
v_gene: TRBV30
len: 13
j_gene: TRBJ2-1
d_gene: TRBD2
abundance: NA

CDR3aa: CATSSVGFGTGGPTAEPNTGELFF
CDR3nt: TGTGCCACCAGCTCTGTTGGTTTCGGGACAGGGGGCCCCACAGCAGAACCGAACACCGGGGAGCTGTTTTTT
v_gene: TRBV15
len: 24
j_gene: TRBJ2-2
d_gene: TRBD1
abundance: NA

CDR3aa: CASSRDNLPYEQYF
CDR3nt: TGTGCCAGCAGTCGTGACAACCTCCCCTACGAGCAGTACTTC
v_gene: TRBV9
len: 14
j_gene: TRBJ2-7
d_gene: NA
abundance: NA

CDR3aa: CASSLTSGITDTQYF
CDR3nt: TGTGCCAGCAGCTTGACTAGCGGAATCACAGATACGCAGTATTTT
v_gene: TRBV5-6
len: 15
j_gene: TRBJ2-3
d_gene: TRBD2
abundance: NA

CDR3aa: CASSTGRDSFRQFF
CDR3nt: TGTGCCAGCAGCACTGGTCGGGACTCCTTTCGGCAGTTCTTC
v_gene: TRBV5-6
len: 14
j_gene: TRBJ2-1
d_gene: NA
abundance: NA

CDR3aa: CASRLQGAFEQYF
CDR3nt: TGTGCCAGCAGGTTACAGGGGGCTTTCGAGCAGTACTTC
v_gene: TRBV27
len: 13
j_gene: TRBJ2-7
d_gene: TRBD1
abundance: NA

CDR3aa: CASSLDGTLGGLTDTQYF
CDR3nt: TGCGCCAGCAGCTTGGATGGGACTCTAGGAGGTTTGACAGATACGCAGTATTTT
v_gene: TRBV5-1
len: 18
j_gene: TRBJ2-3
d_gene: NA
abundance: NA

CDR3aa: CAWSVRGASSSYNSPLHF
CDR3nt: TGTGCCTGGAGTGTAAGAGGAGCCTCGAGCTCCTATAATTCACCCCTCCACTTT
v_gene: TRBV30
len: 18
j_gene: TRBJ1-6
d_gene: NA
abundance: NA